This TCR beta chain is drawn from a study of human T cells and chemical hapten exposure. Study-level information: TCR yields per sample varied, mainly owing to small pooled library volume differences.

How the authors handled the data: Between roughly 20,000 and 690,600 TCRs appeared in each sample, and the median stood at around 92,000. TCRdb re-derived calls from the RACE reads in MiXCR, one entry per CDR3 protein. TCRdb, not the original authors, processed these V and J calls. Here the sample spans tens of thousands of distinct CDR3 sequences, 9.3% being singletons. This sample's time point: patch test 1, 2 weeks after DPC sensitization. Treatment specified: therapeutic diphenylcyclopropenone sensitization with weekly scalp DPC. V dropped 0 bases and J dropped 2 bases, with 10 bases sitting between them. The germline gives CDR1 SGDLS, CDR2 YYNGEE. This CDR3 contains 15 residues. This clonotype has a handful of counts.

The TCR was taken from a middle-aged woman with alopecia areata. Some clones in this sample may be carry-over from other donors' samples. The chain uses TRBV9 and TRBJ2-3; maybe TRBD2 (5 bases). The starting material was whole blood, obtained in connection with sensitization to the hapten diphenylcyclopropenone (DPC). The CDR3 region has the DNA TGTGCCAGCAGCGTAGCCGGACTGAACACAGATACGCAGTATTTT. This translates into CASSVAGLNTDTQYF.